This entry lists 3 T cell receptor beta chains sequenced from one sample in a study of T cell repertoires in cytomegalovirus infection (dated by TCRdb to about 2019). Sequenced on an Illumina HiSeq 1500. TCRdb ran its own pipeline on the public reads, namely fastp trimming at Q25 and MiXCR clone calling, and kept in-frame beta chains. Rows with one shared CDR3 protein collapse into an entry with the most common genes and DNA. This sample gives 400,000 or so distinct CDR3 sequences in total; around 18% of them show up just once. Less than 9.5% of the sample rests with the top ten. Sequenced material: PBMCs. All receptors come from a human donor in good health (CMV status not recorded). Some clones in this sample may be carry-over from other donors' samples.

This clonotype was counted at least ten times. The V gene is TRBV12-3 or TRBV12-4, the J gene TRBJ1-1; weak D call: TRBD1 (6 bases). V was cut by 5 bases and J by 4 bases, with 14 bases left in between. This CDR3 spans 14 amino acids. This CDR3 is CASSTRGIGTEAFF. The CDR3, as DNA: TGTGCCAGCAGTACTAGGGGGATTGGCACTGAAGCTTTCTTT.

The rearrangement links TRBV5-4 to TRBJ1-1; unclear D gene. The germline V gene encodes CDR1 SGHNT and CDR2 YYREEE (reference sequence). V lost 4 bases and J 1 base, leaving 8 bases between the germline ends. This CDR3 region has 13 residues. In DNA, the CDR3 is TGTGCCAGCAGCCCTGACTCGAACACTGAAGCTTTCTTT. This translates into CASSPDSNTEAFF.

A single count supports this clonotype. The conserved closing phenylalanine or tryptophan is absent in this CDR3, likely reflecting a read error. The chain employs TRBV10-3 and TRBJ2-3; 8 bases match TRBD2. CDR3 size: 17 residues. V shed 0 bases and J 0 bases; nucleotides not matched to a gene: 5. Germline V CDR1 and CDR2: ENHRY, SYGVKD. The CDR3 DNA reads as TGTGCCATCAGTGAGTCGATCGCGGGGGGCAGCACAGATACGCAGTATTCT. It encodes CAISESIAGGSTDTQYS.